The table lists the clone carrying this T cell receptor (beta chain) with a few counts. Its antigen remains unknown. This sample is part of a study of cytomegalovirus exposure and HLA in healthy donors. Study-level findings and limits: Exclusion applied to some V segments, including TRBV6-2 and TRBV6-3, as they were indistinguishable.

In the PCR, 60 Vbeta and 13 Jbeta primers were used. As originally analysed: In a later analysis, 80 million to 100 million unique TCR beta chains included roughly 11 million shared by two or more donors. The data were produced by immunoSEQ multiplex PCR, yet TCRdb's version contains in-frame clones alone and is incomplete. The V and J calls and clone size are taken from that table; D and trimming were inferred from the DNA. The sample carries over 85,000 clones, about 8% recorded once. Donors were ostensibly healthy at sampling, although undocumented immune exposures were probable. Trimming removed 1 base at V and 7 bases at J, with 17 bases between. CDR3 length: 16 amino acids. Germline V CDR1 and CDR2: SEHNR, FQNEAQ (reference sequence).

The sample taken for sequencing was PBMCs. The TCR comes from a man in his fifties or sixties in good health and CMV-seronegative. This rearrangement joins TRBV7-9 to TRBJ2-1, with D maybe TRBD2 (6 bases). CDR3 DNA sequence: TGTGCCAGCAGCTTAGTAAAAGCCGGGAGAGGTAATGAGCAGTTCTTC. Translated, it gives CASSLVKAGRGNEQFF.